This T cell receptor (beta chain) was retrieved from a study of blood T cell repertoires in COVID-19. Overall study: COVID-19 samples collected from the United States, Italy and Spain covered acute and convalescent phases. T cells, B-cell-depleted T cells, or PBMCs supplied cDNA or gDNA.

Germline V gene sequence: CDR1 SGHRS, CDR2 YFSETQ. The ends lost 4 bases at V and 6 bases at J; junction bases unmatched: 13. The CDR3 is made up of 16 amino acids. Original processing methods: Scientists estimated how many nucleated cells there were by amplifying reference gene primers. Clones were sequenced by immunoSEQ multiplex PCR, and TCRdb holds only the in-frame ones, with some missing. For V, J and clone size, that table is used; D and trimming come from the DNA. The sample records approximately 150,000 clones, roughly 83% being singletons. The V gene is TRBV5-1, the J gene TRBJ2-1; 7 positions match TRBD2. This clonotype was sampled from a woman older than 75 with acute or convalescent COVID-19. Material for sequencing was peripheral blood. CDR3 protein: CASSPVPSGTGNEQFF. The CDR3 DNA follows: TGCGCCAGCAGCCCCGTCCCTAGCGGCACTGGCAATGAGCAGTTCTTC. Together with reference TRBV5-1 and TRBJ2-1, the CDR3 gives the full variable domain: KAGVTQTPRYLIKTRGQQVTLSCSPISGHRSVSWYQQTPGQGLQFLFEYFSETQRNKGNFPGRFSGRQFSNSRSEMNVSTLELGDSALYLCASSPVPSGTGNEQFFGPGTRLTVL.